This T cell receptor (beta chain) came from a study of identical twins. General study points: Insertion counts were lower in abundant cord blood beta clonotypes, a trend that memory repertoires did not show. Out-of-frame TCR alpha sharing observed in monozygotic twins exceeded model estimates.

TCRdb reanalysed the 5' RACE reads using MiXCR and keeps one entry per CDR3 protein. Among some 500,000 distinct CDR3 sequences, 14% were seen once, and the ten largest hold 0.4% to 0.55%. This clonotype was seen repeatedly, ten times or more. As yet, its antigen is unknown. Germline CDR1 SGHTA, CDR2 FQGNSA. Trimming took 2 bases from V and 2 from J, leaving 9 bases between them. The CDR3 runs 14 residues. The same specimen was also included in a second study, on yellow fever vaccine responses in identical twins.

The source of this sequence is a woman under 30 in good health. The chain is built from TRBV7-2 and TRBJ2-5, with D hard to call. The sample taken for sequencing was CD4+ T cells sorted from blood. CDR3 amino acids: CASSLMKGQETQYF. CDR3 DNA sequence: TGTGCCAGCAGCTTAATGAAGGGTCAAGAGACCCAGTACTTC. The variable domain in full, with the rest retrieved from reference TRBV7-2 and TRBJ2-5, is GAGVSQSPSNKVTEKGKDVELRCDPISGHTALYWYRQSLGQGLEFLIYFQGNSAPDKSGLPSDRFSAERTGGSVSTLTIQRTQQEDSAVYLCASSLMKGQETQYFGPGTRLLVL.